Following are 26 T cell receptor beta chains from one sample sequenced in a study of post-analysis software for immune sequencing data. Overall study findings and caveats: When patients were compared with controls, about 5 TRBV segments were more frequent, TRBV5-6, TRBV5-1 and TRBV20-1 among them.

Every TCR beta cDNA library bore unique molecular identifiers. TCRdb ran MiXCR on the PCR reads and lists one entry per CDR3 protein. This table has roughly 430,000 distinct CDR3 sequences, 30% to 45% appearing once. These receptors' antigens are unknown. The sequenced material came from blood. These TCRs come from a girl aged 2-10 years with multiple sclerosis.

There are a few counts of this clonotype. The chain links TRBV9 to TRBJ2-5; 12 bases agree with TRBD1. The junction had 10 bases not matched to a gene; V was cut back by 4 bases and J by 3 bases. Per germline, CDR1 SGDLS and CDR2 YYNGEE. This CDR3 has 17 amino acids. The CDR3 loop is CASSSSRDRGREETQYF. In DNA, the CDR3 is TGTGCCAGCAGCTCCAGCAGGGACAGGGGGCGGGAAGAGACCCAGTACTTC. The full variable domain, rest sourced from reference TRBV9 and TRBJ2-5, is DSGVTQTPKHLITATGQRVTLRCSPRSGDLSVYWYQQSLDQGLQFLIQYYNGEERAKGNILERFSAQQFPDLHSELNLSSLELGDSALYFCASSSSRDRGREETQYFGPGTRLLVL.

J is TRBJ2-3 and V is TRBV28; 7 bases align to TRBD1. The CDR3 spans 15 residues. Unmatched junction bases numbered 17, after V lost 6 bases and J lost 11 bases. In germline, CDR1 is MDHEN, CDR2 SYDVKM. This chain's CDR3 is CASSTTGSPLFGQYF. The CDR3 nucleotides are TGTGCCAGCAGCACGACAGGGTCCCCGTTATTTGGGCAGTATTTT.

V and J are TRBV21-1 and TRBJ2-4; the D segment call TRBD2 is taken from the table without a DNA check. TRBV21-1 is recorded as a pseudogene. The CDR3 is made up of 14 amino acids. Written as DNA, the CDR3 is TGTGCCAGCAGCAAAGGAGCGGGGCTAGGCATTCAGTACTTC. It encodes CASSKGAGLGIQYF.

V gene TRBV5-1 combines with J gene TRBJ1-4; D gene ambiguous. The CDR3 consists of 18 residues. Per the germline V gene, CDR1 is SGHRS and CDR2 is YFSETQ. With 0 bases removed from V and 0 bases from J, the gap between germline ends came to 15 bases. Here the CDR3 reads CASSLALLGTPTNEKLFF. The CDR3, as DNA: TGCGCCAGCAGCTTGGCCTTATTGGGAACTCCAACTAATGAAAAACTGTTTTTT.

This clonotype was seen more than once but under ten times. The chain uses TRBV7-6 and TRBJ2-1; 11 bases are shared with TRBD2. Trimming at V came to 5 bases and at J to 9 bases, leaving 9 bases not matched to a gene. CDR1 and CDR2 from the germline V gene are SGHVS and FNYEAQ. The length of the CDR3 is 15 residues. CDR3 DNA: TGTGCCAGCAGCCCCCGACTAGCGGGAAACATTGAGCAGTTCTTC. Amino acids: CASSPRLAGNIEQFF. The whole variable domain, filled in from reference TRBV7-6 and TRBJ2-1, reads GAGVSQSPRYKVTKRGQDVALRCDPISGHVSLYWYRQALGQGPEFLTYFNYEAQQDKSGLPNDRFSAERPEGSISTLTIQRTEQRDSAMYRCASSPRLAGNIEQFFGPGTRLTVL.

This clonotype was detected a few times. This chain uses TRBV7-9 with TRBJ2-1, with no clear D. The CDR3 has 16 residues. Trimming left V 0 bases short and J 2 bases short, with 11 bases between. Germline V gene data show CDR1 as SEHNR and CDR2 as FQNEAQ (reference sequence). DNA of the CDR3: TGTGCCAGCAGCTTAGCGCTTTTCGGTACCTACAATGAGCAGTTCTTC. Translated: CASSLALFGTYNEQFF.

This clonotype was seen only a few times. The chain is built from TRBV6-6 and TRBJ2-7, with D perhaps matching TRBD1 (5 bases). With 8 bases removed from V and 2 bases from J, the gap between germline ends came to 19 bases. This CDR3 is 15 amino acids long. Germline CDR1 reads MNHNY; CDR2 reads SVGAGI (reference sequence). The CDR3 bases are TGTGCCAGCGCCTCGTTCCAGGGTAGGACCTACGAGCAGTACTTC. Its translation: CASASFQGRTYEQYF.

This clonotype was seen a few times. This chain connects TRBV14 to TRBJ2-5; no clear D gene. Germline CDR1 reads SGHDN; CDR2 reads FVKESK. This CDR3 has 13 residues. Trimming shortened V by 0 bases and J by 5 bases, and 7 bases separated the two germline ends. The CDR3 region is CASSQERVETQYF. The CDR3 nucleotides are TGTGCCAGCAGCCAAGAAAGAGTTGAGACCCAGTACTTC.

The CDR3: CASSPQGMVYNEQFF. The CDR3, as DNA: TGTGCCAGCAGTCCCCAGGGTATGGTCTACAATGAGCAGTTCTTC. This chain links TRBV6-2 or TRBV6-3 with TRBJ2-1; a possible D gene is TRBD1 (5 bases). CDR3 length equals 15 residues. V was cut by 5 bases and J by 3 bases, with 14 bases left in between. Germline CDR1 and CDR2: MNHEY and SVGEGT.

The rearrangement uses TRBV7-8 and TRBJ2-6, with TRBD1 matching over 7 bases. From germline, CDR1 is SGHVS and CDR2 FQNEAQ. J was trimmed by 1 base and V by 5 bases; bases with no gene match: 8. This CDR3 has 17 amino acids. This CDR3 reads CASSVGTAQSGANVLTF. CDR3 nucleotide sequence: TGTGCCAGCAGCGTCGGGACAGCCCAGTCTGGGGCCAACGTCCTGACTTTC.

In this sample, this clonotype turned up a few times. The chain couples TRBV29-1 to TRBJ2-1, with TRBD2 identical over 10 bases. The CDR3 has 17 amino acids. Germline CDR1 and CDR2: SQVTM and ANQGSEA. Trimming cost V 4 bases and J 0 bases; bases outside gene matches: 9. The DNA of the CDR3 is TGCAGCGTTGGTCCCTGGGCTAGCGGGAGCTCCTACAATGAGCAGTTCTTC. It specifies CSVGPWASGSSYNEQFF.

V is TRBV29-1 and J is TRBJ2-7, with D uncertain. The V end lost 1 base, the J end lost 7 bases, and 14 bases lay between the germline ends. The CDR3 is 13 residues long. Germline V CDR1 and CDR2: SQVTM, ANQGSEA. CDR3 protein: CSVEVVLLGEQYF. The DNA for the CDR3 is TGCAGCGTTGAAGTAGTCCTTTTGGGGGAGCAGTACTTC.

The chain is built from TRBV12-3 or TRBV12-4 and TRBJ1-5, with 7 positions matching TRBD1. V dropped 8 bases and J dropped 0; count of bases not matched to a gene: 16. The CDR3 is made up of 18 amino acids. This chain's CDR3 is CASQDRDRISNSNQPQHF. The CDR3 nucleotides read TGTGCCAGCCAAGACCGGGACAGAATATCAAATAGCAATCAGCCCCAGCATTTT.

Note on this clonotype: One end of the junction is discordant with germline, which a read error may explain. The CDR3 here is CVSSFQGGGSQLAKNIQYF. The DNA of the CDR3 is TGTGTCAGCAGTTTTCAAGGGGGAGGGTCCCAACTAGCCAAAAACATTCAGTACTTC. V is TRBV28 and J is TRBJ2-4, with a possible D match to TRBD2 (7 bases). Germline values: CDR1 MDHEN, CDR2 SYDVKM. This CDR3 region has 19 residues.

The V and J genes are TRBV5-1 and TRBJ2-3; a weak D match, TRBD2 (7 bases). V was cut by 6 bases and J by 3 bases, with 20 bases left in between. The length of the CDR3 is 16 residues. Germline lookup yields CDR1 SGHRS and CDR2 YFSETQ. The DNA for the CDR3 is TGCGCCAGCAACCAACAGGGAGGGTTAGGTACAGATACGCAGTATTTT. Encoded protein: CASNQQGGLGTDTQYF.

A few counts support this clonotype. The chain links TRBV4-2 to TRBJ2-1; 8 bases line up with TRBD1. The length of the CDR3 is 16 residues. The V gene end was trimmed by 1 base and the J gene end by 4 bases; junction bases not matched to a gene: 6. Germline V lookup: CDR1 LGHNA, CDR2 YNFKEQ. The CDR3 spells CASSQGRTGSYNEQFF. In nucleotides, the CDR3 is TGTGCCAGCAGCCAAGGGAGGACAGGGAGTTACAATGAGCAGTTCTTC.

This clonotype was recorded a few times. The chain combines TRBV5-1 with TRBJ1-4; D unclear. There are 14 residues in the CDR3. Per germline, CDR1 SGHRS and CDR2 YFSETQ. Trimming shortened V by 1 base and J by 4 bases, and 8 bases separated the two germline ends. CDR3: CASSLIGHNEKLFF. In DNA form, the CDR3 reads TGCGCCAGCAGCTTGATCGGGCATAATGAAAAACTGTTTTTT.

The chain has TRBV11-2 and TRBJ2-1, with TRBD2 identical over 8 bases. CDR1 is SGHAT, CDR2 FQNNGV, per germline. The CDR3 extends over 14 amino acids. V lost 4 bases to trimming and J lost 7 bases; unmatched junction nucleotides: 6. The CDR3 nucleotides are TGTGCCAGCAGCTCGATAGCGGGGAAGAATGAGCAGTTCTTC. Its protein product is CASSSIAGKNEQFF.

This rearrangement joins TRBV5-1 to TRBJ1-1, with D uncertain. This CDR3 contains 13 residues. With 0 bases removed from V and 5 bases from J, the gap between germline ends came to 8 bases. In germline, CDR1 is SGHRS, CDR2 YFSETQ. Here the CDR3 reads CASSLGPETEAFF. In DNA, the CDR3 is TGCGCCAGCAGCTTGGGTCCGGAAACTGAAGCTTTCTTT. Using reference TRBV5-1 and TRBJ1-1 for the parts outside the CDR3, the full variable domain is KAGVTQTPRYLIKTRGQQVTLSCSPISGHRSVSWYQQTPGQGLQFLFEYFSETQRNKGNFPGRFSGRQFSNSRSEMNVSTLELGDSALYLCASSLGPETEAFFGQGTRLTVV.

V and J are TRBV28 and TRBJ2-4, with TRBD1 matching 10 bases. The J call may not be correct, given that the DNA end is closer to TRBJ2-7. The germline V gene has CDR1 MDHEN and CDR2 SYDVKM. The CDR3 has 13 residues. For the CDR3, the DNA is TGTGCCAGCAATTTCCGGACAGGGGGCGAGCAGTACTTC. This translates into CASNFRTGGEQYF.

This clonotype was observed a few times. V and J are TRBV12-3 or TRBV12-4 and TRBJ2-1; TRBD2 matches 12 bases. V shed 3 bases and J 7 bases; nucleotides not matched to a gene: 13. The CDR3 runs to 18 residues. The CDR3: CASSFRFGGLAGNNEQFF. The DNA for the CDR3 is TGTGCCAGCAGTTTTAGGTTCGGTGGACTAGCGGGAAATAATGAGCAGTTCTTC.

The chain couples TRBV12-3 or TRBV12-4 to TRBJ1-2; D ambiguous. The CDR3 runs 11 residues. Trimming removed 6 bases at V and 5 bases at J, with 7 bases between. CDR3 sequence: CASSSEYGYTF. For the CDR3, the DNA is TGTGCCAGCAGCTCAGAATATGGCTACACCTTC.

There are a few counts of this clonotype. The CDR3 here is CASSPSGGAETQYF. CDR3 DNA sequence: TGTGCCAGCAGCCCCTCCGGGGGGGCCGAGACCCAGTACTTC. The gene calls are TRBV6-4 and TRBJ2-7; 8 positions match TRBD2. The DNA end is more similar to TRBJ2-5, so the J call may be wrong. Germline assignment: CDR1 MRHNA and CDR2 SNTAGT. The CDR3 consists of 14 residues.

The chain employs TRBV10-3 and TRBJ2-1; 8 bases map to TRBD2. CDR3 length: 15 residues. The germline V gene encodes CDR1 ENHRY and CDR2 SYGVKD. V dropped 8 bases and J dropped 9; count of bases not matched to a gene: 15. The CDR3 spells CAISASGLEEGEQFF. CDR3 nucleotide sequence: TGTGCCATCTCCGCCTCGGGACTAGAAGAGGGTGAGCAGTTCTTC.

This sequence joins TRBV15 and TRBJ2-1, with 8 nucleotides matching TRBD2. The V gene end was trimmed by 3 bases and the J gene end by 9 bases; junction bases not matched to a gene: 1. This CDR3 has 12 amino acids. CDR1 is LNHNV, CDR2 YYDKDF, per germline (reference sequence). This CDR3 reads CATSRSGGEQFF. CDR3 bases: TGTGCCACCAGCAGGAGCGGGGGTGAGCAGTTCTTC.

The chain couples TRBV29-1 to TRBJ2-3, with 15 bases aligning to TRBD2. V dropped 5 bases and J dropped 3; count of bases not matched to a gene: 3. CDR3 length equals 15 residues. The germline CDR1 and CDR2 sequences are SQVTM and ANQGSEA. CDR3 region: CSVSGTSGRTDTQYF. The CDR3 DNA is TGCAGCGTTTCTGGGACTAGCGGGAGGACAGATACGCAGTATTTT.